The 25 T cell receptor beta chains given below trace back to one sample, sequenced in a study of shared clonotypes between healthy human individuals. The repertoire was sequenced with immunoSEQ multiplex PCR; TCRdb's copy has only in-frame clones and lacks some. The sample includes approximately 1,500,000 clones, under 99% of them seen just once. Sequencing was performed on naive CD4+ T cells sorted from blood. As to subset: CD45RA+ positively selected. All receptors derive from a man in his thirties or forties in good health.

The rearrangement links TRBV19 to TRBJ1-5, with 9 positions matching TRBD1. J was trimmed by 6 bases and V by 6 bases; bases with no gene match: 6. The CDR3 is made up of 14 amino acids. Germline CDR1 LNHDA, CDR2 SQIVND (reference sequence). CDR3 in DNA: TGTGCCAGTAGCGTGGGACAGGGCGGTCAGCCCCAGCATTTT. Its protein is CASSVGQGGQPQHF.

The chain links TRBV15 to TRBJ2-5, with D maybe TRBD1 (5 bases). Trimming left V 8 bases short and J 1 base short, with 14 bases between. This CDR3 has 14 residues. The germline CDR1 and CDR2 sequences are LNHNV and YYDKDF (reference sequence). CDR3 coding DNA: TGTGCCACCGGACCCAGGGTATCCCAAGAGACCCAGTACTTC. Translation: CATGPRVSQETQYF.

V is TRBV12-1 and J is TRBJ2-7; TRBD2, the D gene given by the table, was not confirmed from the DNA. TRBV12-1 is a documented pseudogene. This CDR3 has 13 residues. The CDR3 coding sequence is TGTGCCAGCGGAACTAGCCGGATTTTTGAGCAGTACTTC. Protein sequence: CASGTSRIFEQYF.

The chain joins TRBV19 to TRBJ2-5, with TRBD2 identical over 8 bases. CDR1 is LNHDA and CDR2 is SQIVND in the germline V gene (reference sequence). The J segment lost 5 bases and the V segment lost 5 bases, leaving 13 bases of the junction unmatched. The CDR3 consists of 16 residues. This CDR3 is CASSPSTSVRGETQYF. The CDR3 DNA follows: TGTGCCAGTAGTCCCTCGACTAGCGTGAGGGGGGAGACCCAGTACTTC.

The chain recombines TRBV7-3 with TRBJ2-1; TRBD2 aligns across 9 bases. The CDR3 loop spans 16 amino acids. Germline V CDR1 and CDR2: SGHTA, FQGTGA. Trimming cost V 2 bases and J 6 bases; bases outside gene matches: 8. The DNA for the CDR3 is TGTGCCAGCAGCTTATTACCTAGCGGGATCTTCAATGAGCAGTTCTTC. Its translation is CASSLLPSGIFNEQFF.

This clone was observed once. V usage is TRBV7-2 and J usage is TRBJ2-5; 11 bases align to TRBD2. The junction had 2 bases not matched to a gene; V was cut back by 2 bases and J by 3 bases. The CDR3 contains 15 residues. Germline lookup yields CDR1 SGHTA and CDR2 FQGNSA. CDR3 nucleotides: TGTGCCAGCAGCTTACATAGCGGGAGGGAAGAGACCCAGTACTTC. This translates into CASSLHSGREETQYF.

This chain links TRBV14 with TRBJ2-7, with 8 bases fitting TRBD1. V shed 1 base, J shed 3 bases, and the junction held 5 bases outside the gene matches. The CDR3 is 15 residues long. The germline V gene has CDR1 SGHDN and CDR2 FVKESK. The CDR3 is CASSQGTGTLYEQYF. CDR3 nucleotide sequence: TGTGCCAGCAGCCAAGGGACAGGGACGCTCTACGAGCAGTACTTC.

The chain combines TRBV30 with TRBJ1-3; 7 bases agree with TRBD1. The junction had 13 bases not matched to a gene; V was cut back by 2 bases and J by 0 bases. CDR3 length: 18 amino acids. CDR1 is GTSNPN and CDR2 is SVGIG in the germline V gene (reference sequence). The CDR3 coding sequence is TGTGCCTGGAGTCGGGATCGGACAGGAATTAACTCTGGAAACACCATATATTTT. This gives the protein CAWSRDRTGINSGNTIYF. The full variable domain, in which reference TRBV30 and TRBJ1-3 provide the parts outside the CDR3, is SQTIHQWPATLVQPVGSPLSLECTVEGTSNPNLYWYRQAAGRGLQLLFYSVGIGQISSEVPQNLSASRPQDRQFILSSKKLLLSDSGFYLCAWSRDRTGINSGNTIYFGEGSWLTVV.

The chain is built from TRBV19 and TRBJ2-5; possibly TRBD1 for D (6 bases). Germline V CDR1 and CDR2: LNHDA, SQIVND (reference sequence). Trimming stripped 0 bases from V and 5 bases from J, with 13 bases between. The CDR3 loop spans 15 amino acids. The CDR3 DNA is TGTGCCAGTAGTATAGACCCGACAGGAGTGGAGACCCAGTACTTC. It specifies CASSIDPTGVETQYF.

The chain has TRBV28 and TRBJ2-7, with 7 bases that match TRBD2. Germline CDR1 MDHEN, CDR2 SYDVKM. CDR3 length equals 15 residues. Trimming took 6 bases from V and 1 from J; bases not matched to a gene: 9. The DNA for the CDR3 is TGTGCCAGCAGCCCGGAGCCGGGACTATCCTACGAGCAGTACTTC. Protein: CASSPEPGLSYEQYF.

This sequence joins TRBV7-9 and TRBJ2-6; the D gene is possibly TRBD2 (6 bases). The CDR3 covers 16 residues. Germline V lookup: CDR1 SEHNR, CDR2 FQNEAQ (reference sequence). The ends were cut back, 5 bases at V and 0 bases at J, with 11 bases in the middle. In nucleotides, the CDR3 is TGTGCCAGCAGCCCGGAGGGCTCCTCTGGGGCCAACGTCCTGACTTTC. It yields the protein CASSPEGSSGANVLTF.

This chain links TRBV5-1 with TRBJ2-7, with D unresolved. Between the trimmed V and J ends, which lost 5 bases and 1 base, there was a span of 10 bases. Looked up from germline, CDR1 is SGHRS and CDR2 is YFSETQ. The CDR3 is made up of 13 amino acids. The CDR3 nucleotides read TGCGCCAGCAGATATTCGCAGTCCTACGAGCAGTACTTC. Its protein is CASRYSQSYEQYF.

This clone was found once. CDR3 region: CASSQGGVNEQYF. The DNA of the CDR3 is TGCGCCAGCAGCCAGGGGGGAGTAAACGAGCAGTACTTC. The chain employs TRBV5-1 and TRBJ2-7, with D possibly TRBD1 on 7 matching bases. Germline CDR1 reads SGHRS; CDR2 reads YFSETQ. The CDR3 has 13 residues. V lost 4 bases and J 5 bases, leaving 13 bases between the germline ends.

The gene calls are TRBV18 and TRBJ2-7, with TRBD2 matching over 7 bases. After removal of 3 bases from V and 0 bases from J, the junction contained 14 bases not matched to a gene. The V gene's germline CDR1 is KGHSH and CDR2 LQKENI. CDR3 length: 18 amino acids. The CDR3 sequence: CASSPGTLWGGSSYEQYF. CDR3 in DNA: TGTGCCAGCTCACCTGGGACGTTATGGGGCGGGAGCTCCTACGAGCAGTACTTC.

The chain joins TRBV18 to TRBJ2-3; 12 bases match TRBD2. The V segment lost 3 bases and the J segment 3 bases; nucleotides outside the gene matches: 4. Germline V gives CDR1 KGHSH, CDR2 LQKENI. The CDR3 has 16 residues. The CDR3 DNA sequence: TGTGCCAGCTCACCGGTGACTAGCGGGAGAACAGATACGCAGTATTTT. It codes for CASSPVTSGRTDTQYF.

The chain couples TRBV11-2 to TRBJ1-2; D remains ambiguous. The germline CDR1 and CDR2 sequences are SGHAT and FQNNGV. CDR3 length: 11 residues. Trimming cost V 0 bases and J 8 bases, with 4 bases left between them. The CDR3, as DNA: TGTGCCAGCAGCTTAGACGGAGGCTACACCTTC. Its translation is CASSLDGGYTF.

For the CDR3, the DNA is TGTGCCAGCTCATCCATCTCTGGAAACACCATATATTTT. Translation gives CASSSISGNTIYF. The V call is TRBV18, the J call TRBJ1-3; D is unclear. The length of the CDR3 is 13 residues. Germline loops: CDR1 KGHSH, CDR2 LQKENI. V shed 5 bases and J shed 0 bases, with 5 bases lying between them.

The chain joins TRBV19 to TRBJ2-1; a weak D match, TRBD2 (6 bases). Trimming took off 1 base at V and 0 bases at J, with 10 bases between the two ends. CDR1 LNHDA and CDR2 SQIVND come from the germline V gene (reference sequence). CDR3 length equals 16 residues. CDR3 residues: CASSIGLTSSYNEQFF. DNA for the CDR3: TGTGCCAGTAGTATAGGACTGACTAGCTCCTACAATGAGCAGTTCTTC.

The chain links TRBV7-3 to TRBJ2-1; unclear D gene. CDR1 is SGHTA, CDR2 FQGTGA, per germline. The CDR3 length is 13 residues. Trimming took 3 bases from V and 5 from J, leaving 8 bases between them. In nucleotides, the CDR3 is TGTGCCAGCAGCTTTTCTGGGAACAATGAGCAGTTCTTC. Protein product: CASSFSGNNEQFF.

The chain employs TRBV7-9 and TRBJ2-1; unclear D gene. Trimming cost V 5 bases and J 4 bases, with 15 bases left between them. This CDR3 spans 15 amino acids. The germline V gene encodes CDR1 SEHNR and CDR2 FQNEAQ (reference sequence). CDR3 DNA: TGTGCCAGCAGCCGTGGCCTCTTAGATTACAATGAGCAGTTCTTC. It is translated as CASSRGLLDYNEQFF.

The chain has TRBV6-6 and TRBJ1-2; weak D call: TRBD1 (6 bases). The CDR3 is 13 amino acids. The V end lost 5 bases, the J end lost 4 bases, and 11 bases lay between the germline ends. Germline CDR1 reads MNHNY; CDR2 reads SVGAGI (reference sequence). The CDR3 loop reads CASSPDRLYGYTF. Here the CDR3 DNA reads TGTGCCAGCAGTCCAGACAGGCTCTATGGCTACACCTTC.

J is TRBJ2-7 and V is TRBV5-6; 10 positions match TRBD1. V dropped 5 bases and J dropped 6; count of bases not matched to a gene: 5. The CDR3 consists of 13 residues. Looked up from germline, CDR1 is SGHDT and CDR2 is YYEEEE. The CDR3 DNA sequence: TGTGCCAGCAGTCCGGGACAGGGGCGCGAGCAGTACTTC. It codes for CASSPGQGREQYF.

This clone was detected only once. The V and J genes are TRBV5-1 and TRBJ1-2, with 8 positions matching TRBD1. The CDR3 sequence is 16 residues long. Germline V gene data show CDR1 as SGHRS and CDR2 as YFSETQ. V dropped 4 bases and J dropped 0; count of bases not matched to a gene: 8. The chain's CDR3 is CASSTDGQGSNYGYTF. CDR3 nucleotide sequence: TGCGCCAGCAGCACCGATGGACAGGGCTCTAACTATGGCTACACCTTC.

This clone was found once. The chain couples TRBV7-9 to TRBJ2-7; D gene unclear. The CDR3 has 13 amino acids. V lost 1 base to trimming and J lost 3 bases, with 7 bases between them. The germline V gene has CDR1 SEHNR and CDR2 FQNEAQ (reference sequence). The CDR3 coding sequence is TGTGCCAGCAGCTTAGGACCCCTCTACGAGCAGTACTTC. Translation: CASSLGPLYEQYF.

V usage is TRBV7-2 and J usage is TRBJ2-1; 10 bases line up with TRBD2. Germline V gene data show CDR1 as SGHTA and CDR2 as FQGNSA. After removal of 3 bases from V and 2 bases from J, the junction contained 4 bases not matched to a gene. The CDR3 length is 16 residues. CDR3 in amino acids: CASSLLAGGPYNEQFF. The CDR3 DNA reads TGTGCCAGCAGCTTGTTAGCGGGAGGACCCTACAATGAGCAGTTCTTC.